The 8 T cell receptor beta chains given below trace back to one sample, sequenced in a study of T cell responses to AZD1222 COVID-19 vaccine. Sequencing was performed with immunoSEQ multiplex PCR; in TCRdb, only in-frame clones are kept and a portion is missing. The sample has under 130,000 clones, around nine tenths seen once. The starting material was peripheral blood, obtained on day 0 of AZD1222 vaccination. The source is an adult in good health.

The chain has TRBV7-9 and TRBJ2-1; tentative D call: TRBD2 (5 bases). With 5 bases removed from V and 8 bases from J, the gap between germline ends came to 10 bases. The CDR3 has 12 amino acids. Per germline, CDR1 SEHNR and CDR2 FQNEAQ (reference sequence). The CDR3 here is CASSDSVHEQFF. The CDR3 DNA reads TGTGCCAGCAGCGATAGCGTTCATGAGCAGTTCTTC.

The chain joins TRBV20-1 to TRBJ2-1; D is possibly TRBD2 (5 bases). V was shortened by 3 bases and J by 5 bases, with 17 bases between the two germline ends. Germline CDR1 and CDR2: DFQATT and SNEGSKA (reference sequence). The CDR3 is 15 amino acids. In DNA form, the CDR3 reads TGCAGTGCTAGTGGTCGGGGAGCCGCCAACAATGAGCAGTTCTTC. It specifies CSASGRGAANNEQFF.

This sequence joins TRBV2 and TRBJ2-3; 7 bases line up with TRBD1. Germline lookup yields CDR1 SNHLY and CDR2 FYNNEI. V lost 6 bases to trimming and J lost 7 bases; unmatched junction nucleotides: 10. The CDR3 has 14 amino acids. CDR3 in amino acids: CASRKRDSINTQYF. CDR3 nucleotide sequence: TGTGCCAGCAGGAAAAGGGACAGTATCAATACGCAGTATTTT.

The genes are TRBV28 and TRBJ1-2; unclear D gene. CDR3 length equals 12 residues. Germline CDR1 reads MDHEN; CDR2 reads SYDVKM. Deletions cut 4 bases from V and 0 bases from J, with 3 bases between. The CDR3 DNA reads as TGTGCCAGCAGTTCATCTAACTATGGCTACACCTTC. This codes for CASSSSNYGYTF.

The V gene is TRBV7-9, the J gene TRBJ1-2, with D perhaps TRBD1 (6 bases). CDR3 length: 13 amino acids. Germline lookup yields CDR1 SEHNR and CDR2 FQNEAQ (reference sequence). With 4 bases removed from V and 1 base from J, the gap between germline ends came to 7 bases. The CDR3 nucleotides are TGTGCCAGCAGCTCCAGGGGTAACTATGGCTACACCTTC. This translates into CASSSRGNYGYTF.

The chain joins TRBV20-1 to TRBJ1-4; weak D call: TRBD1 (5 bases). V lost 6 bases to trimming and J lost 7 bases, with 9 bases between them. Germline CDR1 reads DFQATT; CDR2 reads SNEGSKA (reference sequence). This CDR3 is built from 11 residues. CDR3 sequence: CSALRGEKLFF. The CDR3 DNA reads TGCAGTGCCCTGAGGGGTGAAAAACTGTTTTTT.

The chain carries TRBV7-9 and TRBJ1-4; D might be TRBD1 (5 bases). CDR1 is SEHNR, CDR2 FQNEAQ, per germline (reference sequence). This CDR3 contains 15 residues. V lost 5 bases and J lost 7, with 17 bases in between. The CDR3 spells CASSLGRAMREKLFF. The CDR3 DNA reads TGTGCCAGCAGCCTTGGCAGGGCGATGCGTGAAAAACTGTTTTTT.

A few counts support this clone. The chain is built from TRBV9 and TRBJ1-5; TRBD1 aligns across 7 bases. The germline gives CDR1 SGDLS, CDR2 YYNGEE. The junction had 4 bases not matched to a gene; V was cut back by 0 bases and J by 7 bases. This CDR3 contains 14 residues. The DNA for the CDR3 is TGTGCCAGCAGCGTAGTACAGGGGATCCAGCCCCAGCATTTT. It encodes CASSVVQGIQPQHF.